This TCR beta chain was sequenced during a study of beta chain features in type 1 diabetes. Study-level background: The patient and healthy donor groups were comparable for age, gender and cell yields.

V lost 4 bases and J 4 bases, leaving 13 bases between the germline ends. Germline CDR1 reads MDHEN; CDR2 reads SYDVKM. The CDR3 has 14 amino acids. This clone turned up a few times. Its antigen remains unknown. Every bit of the isolated RNA underwent reverse transcription, so sequencing read expressed TCRB transcripts. TCRdb's copy holds only in-frame clones and misses some; the assay was immunoSEQ multiplex PCR. The sample records approximately 330,000 clones, about 10% being singletons. Study conclusions and caveats: For type 1 diabetes patients, VDJ junctions showed fewer insertions and more deletions.

The receptor was derived from a woman aged 25 to 39 in good health. The J gene is TRBJ2-5, the V gene TRBV28, with D perhaps matching TRBD1 (6 bases). The source material was naive CD4+ T cells from blood. Here the CDR3 reads CASSSPGAGETQYF. CDR3 DNA sequence: TGTGCCAGCAGTTCACCAGGGGCAGGAGAGACCCAGTACTTC. Drawing the rest from reference TRBV28 and TRBJ2-5, the complete variable domain is DVKVTQSSRYLVKRTGEKVFLECVQDMDHENMFWYRQDPGLGLRLIYFSYDVKMKEKGDIPEGYSVSREKKERFSLILESASTNQTSMYLCASSSPGAGETQYFGPGTRLLVL.